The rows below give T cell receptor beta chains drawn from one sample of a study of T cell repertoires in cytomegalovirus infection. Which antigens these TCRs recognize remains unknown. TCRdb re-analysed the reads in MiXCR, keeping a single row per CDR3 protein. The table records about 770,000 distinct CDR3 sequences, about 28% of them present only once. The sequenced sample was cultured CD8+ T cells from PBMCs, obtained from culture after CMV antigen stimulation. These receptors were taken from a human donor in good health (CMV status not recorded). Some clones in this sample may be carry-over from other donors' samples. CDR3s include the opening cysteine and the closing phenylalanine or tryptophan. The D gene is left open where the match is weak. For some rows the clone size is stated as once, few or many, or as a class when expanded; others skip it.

TGTGCCAGCAGCTTGGTTGTAGCGGGGGGCGGGGAGCTGTTTTTT | CASSLVVAGGGELFF | TRBV5-5 | TRBD2 | TRBJ2-2 | -
TGCAGTGCTCCAGGACCCACTAGTTATGGCTACACCTTC | CSAPGPTSYGYTF | TRBV20-1 | - | TRBJ1-2 | -
TGTGCCATCAGTGATTACAGTACCCCGAACACTGAAGCTTTCTTT | CAISDYSTPNTEAFF | TRBV10-3 | - | TRBJ1-1 | -
TGTGCCAGCATGGGGTCGAGGCCAGCGTCAGGGCACGAGCAGTACTTC | CASMGSRPASGHEQYF | TRBV2 | - | TRBJ2-7 | -
TGTGCCAGCAGTCCCGAAATCCCGCGGGACCCCCAGCATTTT | CASSPEIPRDPQHF | TRBV12-3/TRBV12-4 | - | TRBJ1-5 | few
TGTGCCAGCAGTTTGAACAGTCATAGTAGCAACTATGGCTACACCTTC | CASSLNSHSSNYGYTF | TRBV12-3/TRBV12-4 | - | TRBJ1-2 | many
TGTGCCAGCAGCTCCTCAGGGGGACAAAACATTCAGTACTTC | CASSSSGGQNIQYF | TRBV5-4 | TRBD1 | TRBJ2-4 | few
TGTGCCAGCAGTTCCGGACCCCTCCACTTT | CASSSGPLHF | TRBV6-6 | - | TRBJ1-6 | few
TGCAGCGTTGTCTGGGGGGCGGATCAGCCCCAGCATTTT | CSVVWGADQPQHF | TRBV29-1 | - | TRBJ1-5 | -
TGTGCTAGTGGTTCCCCCTCGGGACGGTTCTACGAGCAGTACTTC | CASGSPSGRFYEQYF | TRBV12-5 | - | TRBJ2-7 | -
TGTGCCAGCAGCTTAGGTCCGGGGGCGCGCGGCTACACCTTC | CASSLGPGARGYTF | TRBV7-2 | - | TRBJ1-2 | many
TGTGCCAGCAGTGCTATTGAGGGGCAAGAGGAGACCCAGTACTTC | CASSAIEGQEETQYF | TRBV6-1 | - | TRBJ2-5 | -
TGCAGCGTTGCCGGACTAGCGGGGGGTCGTGAGCAGTTCTTC | CSVAGLAGGREQFF | TRBV29-1 | TRBD2 | TRBJ2-1 | -
TGTGCCAGCAGCTTAGGAGGCGTCTCAGGGACTGAAGCTTTCTTT | CASSLGGVSGTEAFF | TRBV7-9 | - | TRBJ1-1 | -
TGCAGCGTTGAATCCAGGATCCATGGCTACACCTTC | CSVESRIHGYTF | TRBV29-1 | - | TRBJ1-2 | -
TGTGCCAGCAGTTACGAGCAGTTCTCAGCTAACTATGGCTACACCTTC | CASSYEQFSANYGYTF | TRBV6-2/TRBV6-3 | - | TRBJ1-2 | -
TGCGCCAGCAGCCACCAACCTGGACTAGCGGGGGGTATAGATACGCAGTATTTT | CASSHQPGLAGGIDTQYF | TRBV4-1 | TRBD2 | TRBJ2-3 | -
TGTGCCAGCAGTGACGAGGGCATAAGCTCCTACAATGAGCAGTTCTTC | CASSDEGISSYNEQFF | TRBV2 | - | TRBJ2-1 | -
TGTGCCAGCACCACGGACAGCACAGATACGCAGTATTTT | CASTTDSTDTQYF | TRBV2 | - | TRBJ2-3 | -
TGCGCCAGCAGTCTGGGACAGCCGATTCAGTACTTC | CASSLGQPIQYF | TRBV23-1 | TRBD1 | TRBJ2-4 | -
TGCGCCAGCAGGGCGGGATTGCGGAAAGAAGCTTTCTTT | CASRAGLRKEAFF | TRBV5-1 | - | TRBJ1-1 | -
TGTGCCAGCAGCACGATACGATTTGGCGCTGAAGCTTTCTTT | CASSTIRFGAEAFF | TRBV7-2 | - | TRBJ1-1 | many
TGTGCCAGCAGCTTAATTCGGGTCGCTGAAGCTTTCTTT | CASSLIRVAEAFF | TRBV7-2 | - | TRBJ1-1 | -
TGTGCCAGCAGGGCGGGGGGCTTAAGGACCGGGGAGCTGTTTTTT | CASRAGGLRTGELFF | TRBV2 | TRBD2 | TRBJ2-2 | few
TGCGCCAGCAGCACGACTAGTTCCAATGAGCAGTTCTTC | CASSTTSSNEQFF | TRBV4-1 | - | TRBJ2-1 | -
TGCGCCAGCATGGGGGACCCCCGACAGGGGATTGCAACTAATGAAAAACTGTTTTTT | CASMGDPRQGIATNEKLFF | TRBV4-1 | TRBD1 | TRBJ1-4 | few
TGTGCCAGCACCGGCGCCGGCAGGGGCAAGCACGAGCAGTACTTC | CASTGAGRGKHEQYF | TRBV7-8 | - | TRBJ2-7 | -
TGTGCCATCAGTGGGGAACAGGGTGGCAATCAGCCCCAGCATTTT | CAISGEQGGNQPQHF | TRBV10-3 | - | TRBJ1-5 | -
TGTGCCACCAGCAGAGATCATGGGACTGAAGCTTTCTTT | CATSRDHGTEAFF | TRBV15 | - | TRBJ1-1 | few
TGTGCCAGCAGCTTAGACTACGTTGTGGACACATACGAGCAGTGCTTC | CASSLDYVVDTYEQCF | TRBV7-6 | - | TRBJ2-7 | -
TGTGCCAGCAGTTACTATCCACCCCGGGACAGGACCTACAATGAGCAGTTCTTC | CASSYYPPRDRTYNEQFF | TRBV6-2/TRBV6-3 | TRBD1 | TRBJ2-1 | few
TGTGCCACCAGCAGTGAATTCAGTGAAGCTTTCTTT | CATSSEFSEAFF | TRBV15 | - | TRBJ1-1 | -
TGTGCCAGCAAACCTCGGGGAGGGGGGAAAGCTTTCTTT | CASKPRGGGKAFF | TRBV7-9 | - | TRBJ1-1 | once
TGTGCCACCCAGCGGGGGGGGGGCACAGATACGCAGTATTTT | CATQRGGGTDTQYF | TRBV15 | TRBD2 | TRBJ2-3 | -
TGCGCCAGCAGTGAAGGGGTTAGAGCTTTCTTT | CASSEGVRAFF | TRBV10-2 | - | TRBJ1-1 | -